These 17 T cell receptor beta chains were sequenced from one sample in a study of cytomegalovirus exposure and HLA in healthy donors. Primers included in the PCR were 60 Vbeta and 13 Jbeta primers. Generated by immunoSEQ multiplex PCR, the TCRdb table keeps only in-frame clones and is missing some. The sample holds about 200,000 clones, roughly 77% seen once. The sample taken for sequencing was PBMCs. The receptors derive from a male donor in good health and CMV-seropositive.

This rearrangement joins TRBV6-5 to TRBJ1-2, with D perhaps TRBD1 (6 bases). The CDR3 is 15 amino acids. Germline assignment: CDR1 MNHEY and CDR2 SVGAGI. V dropped 2 bases and J dropped 1 base, with 11 bases sitting between them. The CDR3 protein is CASSYGGASNYGYTF. The CDR3 nucleotides are TGTGCCAGCAGTTACGGGGGGGCCAGTAACTATGGCTACACCTTC.

V gene TRBV29-1 combines with J gene TRBJ2-5, with D maybe TRBD2 (6 bases). The V end lost 7 bases, the J end lost 1 base, and 25 bases lay between the germline ends. This CDR3 spans 17 amino acids. Germline V gene sequence: CDR1 SQVTM, CDR2 ANQGSEA. DNA of the CDR3: TGCAGCGGGGTTGGCCTGGGACTCGAAGGGTTCCAAGAGACCCAGTACTTC. It translates to CSGVGLGLEGFQETQYF.

The chain has TRBV5-1 and TRBJ2-6; tentatively, D is TRBD1 (5 bases). The CDR3 runs 17 residues. Looked up from germline, CDR1 is SGHRS and CDR2 is YFSETQ. V lost 0 bases and J 0 bases, leaving 10 bases between the germline ends. CDR3 residues: CASSLAQGSSGANVLTF. The DNA for the CDR3 is TGCGCCAGCAGCTTGGCCCAGGGCTCCTCTGGGGCCAACGTCCTGACTTTC.

The CDR3 nucleotides read TGCGCCAGCAGCCAGACAGGACCCGGAACAGATACGCAGTATTTT. Its translation: CASSQTGPGTDTQYF. V gene TRBV5-1 combines with J gene TRBJ2-3; tentatively, D is TRBD1 (6 bases). The ends were cut back, 4 bases at V and 3 bases at J, with 15 bases in the middle. Germline assignment: CDR1 SGHRS and CDR2 YFSETQ. The CDR3 has 15 amino acids.

The chain is built from TRBV5-4 and TRBJ2-7, with 8 bases aligning to TRBD2. Germline CDR1 SGHNT, CDR2 YYREEE (reference sequence). V lost 4 bases and J lost 5; bases outside the gene matches: 5. The CDR3 has 13 amino acids. DNA for the CDR3: TGTGCCAGCAGCCCCGGGGGGGGGAACGAGCAGTACTTC. Translating it yields CASSPGGGNEQYF.

The CDR3 sequence is CASSFYGTGSTGELFF. CDR3 nucleotide sequence: TGTGCCAGCAGCTTTTATGGGACAGGGAGCACCGGGGAGCTGTTTTTT. The gene calls are TRBV5-6 and TRBJ2-2; 9 nucleotides match TRBD1. The CDR3 has 16 residues. Germline V gene sequence: CDR1 SGHDT, CDR2 YYEEEE. V shed 2 bases and J 4 bases; nucleotides not matched to a gene: 6.

The CDR3 sequence is CASSLSTDTQYF. CDR3 sequence (DNA): TGTGCCAGCAGCCTCAGCACAGATACGCAGTATTTT. The chain combines TRBV7-2 with TRBJ2-3; D not resolved. With 5 bases removed from V and 0 bases from J, the gap between germline ends came to 3 bases. The V gene's germline CDR1 is SGHTA and CDR2 FQGNSA. The CDR3 extends over 12 amino acids. The full variable domain, completed using reference TRBV7-2 and TRBJ2-3, is GAGVSQSPSNKVTEKGKDVELRCDPISGHTALYWYRQSLGQGLEFLIYFQGNSAPDKSGLPSDRFSAERTGGSVSTLTIQRTQQEDSAVYLCASSLSTDTQYFGPGTRLTVL.

The chain has TRBV5-4 and TRBJ2-1; 10 bases align to TRBD2. CDR1 and CDR2 from the germline V gene are SGHNT and YYREEE (reference sequence). The junction had 7 bases not matched to a gene; V was cut back by 2 bases and J by 8 bases. The CDR3 runs to 15 residues. The CDR3 sequence is CASSFTGLATHEQFF. The CDR3 region has the DNA TGTGCCAGCAGCTTTACGGGACTAGCGACTCATGAGCAGTTCTTC.

This clone was seen just once. The chain has TRBV5-1 and TRBJ1-4; 10 bases fit TRBD1. Germline trimming cut 2 bases from V and 8 bases from J; bases unmatched to any gene: 9. Germline V gene sequence: CDR1 SGHRS, CDR2 YFSETQ. The CDR3 is 16 amino acids. CDR3 nucleotides: TGCGCCAGCAGCTTTCGACAGGGGGCGGTTGGAGAAAAACTGTTTTTT. It yields the protein CASSFRQGAVGEKLFF.

This clone was detected once. The chain employs TRBV7-3 and TRBJ2-2; the match to TRBD2 covers 9 bases. J lost 1 base, V lost 7 bases, and 7 bases had no gene match. CDR3 length: 16 amino acids. Germline loops: CDR1 SGHTA, CDR2 FQGTGA. CDR3 nucleotides: TGTGCCAGCAAAAATAGCGGGAGCGGGAACACCGGGGAGCTGTTTTTT. Its translation: CASKNSGSGNTGELFF.

The rearrangement joins TRBV27 to TRBJ2-7; D is unresolved. The CDR3 spans 15 residues. Trimming pared 2 bases from V and 1 base from J, leaving 12 bases between. Germline CDR1 reads MNHEY; CDR2 reads SMNVEV (reference sequence). DNA of the CDR3: TGTGCCAGCAGTTTAGTGCCAGGCCTTTCCTACGAGCAGTACTTC. This codes for CASSLVPGLSYEQYF.

This chain uses TRBV5-6 with TRBJ1-4; D not certain. CDR1 and CDR2 (germline): SGHDT, YYEEEE. The CDR3 sequence is 13 residues long. Between the trimmed V and J ends, which lost 4 bases and 0 bases, there was a span of 4 bases. The CDR3 protein is CASSPATNEKLFF. The CDR3 DNA reads as TGTGCCAGCAGCCCTGCAACTAATGAAAAACTGTTTTTT.

A single count supports this clone. The V and J genes are TRBV2 and TRBJ1-5; D remains ambiguous. The germline CDR1 and CDR2 sequences are SNHLY and FYNNEI. The CDR3 covers 14 residues. The ends were cut back, 7 bases at V and 4 bases at J, with 14 bases in the middle. CDR3: CASTDGGLNQPQHF. Written as DNA, the CDR3 is TGTGCCAGCACTGACGGAGGTTTAAATCAGCCCCAGCATTTT.

The chain has TRBV7-3 and TRBJ1-2, with 11 bases identical to TRBD1. The CDR3 is 14 amino acids. After removal of 5 bases from V and 8 bases from J, the junction contained 7 bases not matched to a gene. Germline assignment: CDR1 SGHTA and CDR2 FQGTGA. CDR3 nucleotides: TGTGCCAGCAGCCGCTCAGGACAGGGGGCGGGCTACACCTTC. It translates to CASSRSGQGAGYTF. Full variable domain (rest looked up from reference TRBV7-3 and TRBJ1-2): GAGVSQTPSNKVTEKGKYVELRCDPISGHTALYWYRQSLGQGPEFLIYFQGTGAADDSGLPNDRFFAVRPEGSVSTLKIQRTERGDSAVYLCASSRSGQGAGYTFGSGTRLTVV.

The rearrangement links TRBV18 to TRBJ1-1; 9 nucleotides agree with TRBD1. V trimming: 6 bases; J trimming: 0 bases; junction bases outside the gene matches: 8. CDR1 is KGHSH, CDR2 LQKENI, per germline. This CDR3 comprises 16 residues. For the CDR3, the DNA is TGTGCCAGCTCGGACGGGACAGGGCCAGTGAACACTGAAGCTTTCTTT. Translation: CASSDGTGPVNTEAFF. The full variable domain, in which reference TRBV18 and TRBJ1-1 provide the parts outside the CDR3, is NAGVMQNPRHLVRRRGQEARLRCSPMKGHSHVYWYRQLPEEGLKFMVYLQKENIIDESGMPKERFSAEFPKEGPSILRIQQVVRGDSAAYFCASSDGTGPVNTEAFFGQGTRLTVV.

This rearrangement joins TRBV9 to TRBJ2-5; D tentatively fits TRBD1 or TRBD2 (5 bases each). The DNA end favors TRBJ2-7, so the J call may be wrong. Germline assignment: CDR1 SGDLS and CDR2 YYNGEE. The CDR3 totals 14 residues. The CDR3 reads CASSLSVGAYEQYF. DNA of the CDR3: TGTGCCAGCAGCCTGTCGGTGGGGGCCTACGAGCAGTACTTC.

The CDR3 coding sequence is TGCGCCAGCAGCTTGTCGGATACGCAGTATTTT. The encoded protein is CASSLSDTQYF. This chain joins TRBV5-1 and TRBJ2-3; D gene uncertain. The CDR3 has 11 residues. Germline CDR1 and CDR2: SGHRS and YFSETQ. Trimming left V 1 base short and J 6 bases short, with 3 bases between.